The source of this TCR beta chain is a study of blood T cell repertoires in COVID-19. Across the study: Collection of acute and convalescent COVID-19 samples took place in the United States, Italy and Spain. T cells, B-cell-depleted T cells, or PBMCs provided the cDNA or gDNA that served as material.

V lost 1 base, J lost 0 bases, and 5 bases stayed unmatched. CDR1 and CDR2 (germline): LGHDT, YNNKEL (reference sequence). This CDR3 comprises 16 residues. In the authors' methods: Scientists estimated how many nucleated cells there were by amplifying reference gene primers. This table comes from immunoSEQ multiplex PCR, and its TCRdb copy is limited to in-frame clones, with some not included. The D gene and trimming were derived from the DNA, and the V and J assignments and clone size from that table. The sample consists of around 250,000 clones, around 88% of them appearing once. The sample comprised peripheral blood. The chain combines TRBV3-1 (or the pseudogene TRBV3-2) with TRBJ1-2; TRBD1 aligns across 7 bases. This receptor was identified in a man older than 75 with acute or convalescent COVID-19. The CDR3, as DNA: TGTGCCAGCAGCCAAGTGGGACAGCGAACTAACTATGGCTACACCTTC. Its protein product is CASSQVGQRTNYGYTF.